The subject of this entry is one T cell receptor (beta chain). This sample was included in a study of T cell changes during pregnancy in multiple sclerosis. Some clones are missing from TCRdb's copy, which holds only in-frame ones; the method was immunoSEQ multiplex PCR. The data contain about 40,000 clones, roughly 93% of them singletons. J gave up 4 bases and V 0 bases, and 3 bases lay outside the gene matches. The CDR3 sequence is 15 residues long. CDR1 is KGHSH, CDR2 LQKENI, per germline. This sample comprised CD4+ T cells from peripheral blood mononuclear cells, obtained before pregnancy. The gene calls are TRBV18 and TRBJ2-1, with TRBD2 matching 7 bases. The receptor's source is a female donor with multiple sclerosis, enrolled in a pregnancy study. The CDR3 loop reads CASSPPTGRYNEQFF. The CDR3 DNA follows: TGTGCCAGCTCACCACCGACCGGGAGGTACAATGAGCAGTTCTTC.